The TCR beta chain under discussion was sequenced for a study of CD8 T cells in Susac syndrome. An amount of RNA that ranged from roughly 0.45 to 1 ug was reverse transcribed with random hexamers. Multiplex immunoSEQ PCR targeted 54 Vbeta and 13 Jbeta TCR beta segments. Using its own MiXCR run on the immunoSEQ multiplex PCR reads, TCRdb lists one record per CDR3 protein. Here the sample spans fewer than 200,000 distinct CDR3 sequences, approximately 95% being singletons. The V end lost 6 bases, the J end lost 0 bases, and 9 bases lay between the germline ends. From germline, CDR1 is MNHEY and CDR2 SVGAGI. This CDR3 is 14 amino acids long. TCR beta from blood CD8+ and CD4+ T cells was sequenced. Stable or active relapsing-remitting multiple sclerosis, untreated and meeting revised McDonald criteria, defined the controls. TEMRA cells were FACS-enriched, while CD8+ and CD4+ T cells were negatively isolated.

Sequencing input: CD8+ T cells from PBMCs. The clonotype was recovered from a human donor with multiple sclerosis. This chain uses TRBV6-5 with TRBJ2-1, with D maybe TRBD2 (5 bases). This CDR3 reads CASRDGISYNEQFF. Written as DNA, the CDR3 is TGTGCCAGCAGAGACGGGATCTCCTACAATGAGCAGTTCTTC.